This T cell receptor beta chain emerged from a study of a mutant IDH1 vaccine in newly diagnosed glioma. Turning to the study itself: The first vaccination came 4-6 weeks after radiotherapy alone, or with temozolomide cycles. Patients previously underwent radiotherapy, temozolomide, or both, and most underwent both. Visits designated V12 and V13 were conducted at weeks 35 and 47, respectively.

As concerns this clone: The antigen remains unidentified.

Specified time point: week 47, end of study. Every single dose of the vaccine, 300 ug of mutant IDH1 20-mer peptide, came with topical imiquimod. The donors had new WHO grade 3 or 4 astrocytomas; these were IDH1-mutant and ATRX-lost. This table comes from immunoSEQ multiplex PCR, and its TCRdb copy is limited to in-frame clones, with some not included. The data show 30,000 to 35,000 clones, about 92% seen once. The CDR3 is 15 residues long. CDR1 is LNHDA, CDR2 SQIVND, per germline (reference sequence). V gave up 3 bases and J gave up 2 bases, with 11 bases separating them. The receptor comes from a middle-aged man with glioma. The chain joins TRBV19 to TRBJ1-5; maybe TRBD1 (5 bases). Sequences were derived from PBMCs, sampled from a glioma patient whose treatment included an IDH1 peptide vaccine. The CDR3 here is CASSIPGPGNQPQHF. As DNA, the CDR3 is TGTGCCAGTAGTATTCCGGGGCCCGGCAATCAGCCCCAGCATTTT.